Below are 14 T cell receptor beta chains sequenced from a single sample in a study of blood T cell repertoires in COVID-19. Sequenced by immunoSEQ multiplex PCR; TCRdb stores in-frame clones only, minus some. The sample contains about 100,000 clones, around 87% of which appear only once. The sequenced sample was peripheral blood. Receptor source: a woman aged 45-65 years with COVID-19, enrolled during active disease.

V and J are TRBV21-1 and TRBJ2-4; the table's D gene call, TRBD2, was not cross checked with the DNA. TRBV21-1 is designated a pseudogene. This CDR3 spans 15 amino acids. Here the CDR3 DNA reads TGTGCCACCTCCGGAGGTCGGGGAGCCAAAAACATTCAGTACTTC. Translation: CATSGGRGAKNIQYF.

The chain employs TRBV11-1 and TRBJ1-1; D unresolved. The germline V gene has CDR1 SGHAT and CDR2 FQDESV (reference sequence). The CDR3 runs 13 residues. V dropped 1 base and J dropped 5 bases, with 8 bases sitting between them. Here the CDR3 reads CASSLERGTEAFF. The DNA for the CDR3 is TGTGCCAGCAGCTTAGAGCGAGGGACTGAAGCTTTCTTT.

The chain uses TRBV6-2 or TRBV6-3 and TRBJ1-6, with 8 bases identical to TRBD1. The CDR3 is 15 residues long. Germline assignment: CDR1 MNHEY and CDR2 SVGEGT. The ends lost 6 bases at V and 7 bases at J; junction bases unmatched: 8. In DNA form, the CDR3 reads TGTGCCAGCAGCCAACAGGGGGGCCCGAATTCACCCCTCCACTTT. Its translation: CASSQQGGPNSPLHF.

The V gene is TRBV6-1, the J gene TRBJ1-5, with 9 bases identical to TRBD1. The junction had 8 bases not matched to a gene; V was cut back by 3 bases and J by 8 bases. This CDR3 contains 15 residues. Germline lookup yields CDR1 MNHNS and CDR2 SASEGT. This chain's CDR3 is CASSEGTGMSEPQHF. The CDR3 DNA sequence: TGTGCCAGCAGTGAGGGGACAGGGATGTCAGAGCCCCAGCATTTT.

The rearrangement joins TRBV6-5 to TRBJ2-5; D is uncertain. V lost 5 bases, J lost 7 bases, and 11 bases lay in between. CDR1 MNHEY and CDR2 SVGAGI come from the germline V gene. The CDR3 sequence is 12 residues long. The CDR3 spells CASSSYPLTQYF. The CDR3 region has the DNA TGTGCCAGCAGTAGCTATCCTCTGACCCAGTACTTC.

The rearrangement joins TRBV19 to TRBJ1-5, with D unclear. V shed 1 base and J shed 2 bases, with 9 bases lying between them. The CDR3 is 15 residues long. The germline V gene encodes CDR1 LNHDA and CDR2 SQIVND (reference sequence). The CDR3 is CASSIVGVGNQPQHF. DNA of the CDR3: TGTGCCAGTAGTATAGTCGGGGTGGGCAATCAGCCCCAGCATTTT.

The chain links TRBV10-3 to TRBJ2-1, with 10 nucleotides matching TRBD1. CDR1 and CDR2 (germline): ENHRY, SYGVKD. Germline trimming cut 7 bases from V and 7 bases from J; bases unmatched to any gene: 7. This CDR3 contains 14 residues. CDR3 DNA sequence: TGTGCCATCACCACCGGGACAGGGGTGAATGAGCAGTTCTTC. Its protein product is CAITTGTGVNEQFF.

The chain joins TRBV14 to TRBJ2-1; TRBD1 is a possible D gene (6 bases). Trimming shortened V by 7 bases and J by 5 bases, and 12 bases separated the two germline ends. Germline lookup yields CDR1 SGHDN and CDR2 FVKESK. The CDR3 loop spans 13 amino acids. The CDR3 sequence is CASTHRDNNEQFF. As DNA, the CDR3 is TGTGCCAGCACCCATCGGGACAACAATGAGCAGTTCTTC.

The chain carries TRBV6-5 and TRBJ1-2, with TRBD1 matching over 12 bases. V lost 6 bases, J lost 7 bases, and 9 bases stayed unmatched. Looked up from germline, CDR1 is MNHEY and CDR2 is SVGAGI. The CDR3 has 15 residues. The chain's CDR3 is CASSAYGTGGVGYTF. CDR3 sequence (DNA): TGTGCCAGCAGCGCATACGGGACAGGGGGCGTTGGCTACACCTTC.

The rearrangement uses TRBV11-2 and TRBJ1-1, with D possibly TRBD1 on 6 matching bases. The CDR3 loop spans 14 amino acids. The germline V gene has CDR1 SGHAT and CDR2 FQNNGV. Trimming cost V 3 bases and J 5 bases, with 13 bases left between them. The CDR3 DNA sequence: TGTGCCAGCAGCTTCGTAGGGGGGGGAACTGAAGCTTTCTTT. This sequence encodes CASSFVGGGTEAFF.

The chain combines TRBV7-2 with TRBJ1-1; no clear D. Germline CDR1 and CDR2: SGHTA and FQGNSA. This CDR3 has 11 residues. The ends were cut back, 2 bases at V and 7 bases at J, with 5 bases in the middle. The CDR3 sequence: CASSLFLEAFF. The CDR3 DNA is TGTGCCAGCAGCTTATTTCTTGAAGCTTTCTTT. The variable domain in full, with the rest retrieved from reference TRBV7-2 and TRBJ1-1, is GAGVSQSPSNKVTEKGKDVELRCDPISGHTALYWYRQSLGQGLEFLIYFQGNSAPDKSGLPSDRFSAERTGGSVSTLTIQRTQQEDSAVYLCASSLFLEAFFGQGTRLTVV.

The chain couples TRBV12-3 or TRBV12-4 to TRBJ2-1; D is possibly TRBD2 (5 bases). V lost 6 bases to trimming and J lost 15 bases, with 18 bases between them. The CDR3 extends over 12 amino acids. The CDR3 coding sequence is TGTGCCAGCAGCAGACCGGGATCCACCTCGTTCTTC. It codes for CASSRPGSTSFF.

The chain has TRBV5-4 and TRBJ2-7; 11 nucleotides line up with TRBD2. Germline trimming cut 4 bases from V and 0 bases from J; bases unmatched to any gene: 3. The germline gives CDR1 SGHNT, CDR2 YYREEE (reference sequence). The CDR3 has 15 amino acids. The CDR3 DNA is TGTGCCAGCAGCATGGGACTAGCGGCCTCCTACGAGCAGTACTTC. It specifies CASSMGLAASYEQYF.

The rearrangement uses TRBV19 and TRBJ2-5, with 9 bases aligning to TRBD1. The V segment lost 8 bases and the J segment 2 bases; nucleotides outside the gene matches: 3. From germline, CDR1 is LNHDA and CDR2 SQIVND (reference sequence). The CDR3 has 13 amino acids. The CDR3 nucleotides read TGTGCCAGTGCCGACAGGGGGCAAGAGACCCAGTACTTC. Its translation is CASADRGQETQYF.